The rows below give T cell receptor beta chains drawn from one sample of a study of neoadjuvant nivolumab and ipilimumab in lung cancer. Method: immunoSEQ multiplex PCR; TCRdb's copy keeps in-frame clones and lacks some. The top ten clones hold under 8.5% of a sample with about 20,000 clones, roughly four fifths of them seen once. The sample in question was tumor tissue, obtained after neoadjuvant nivolumab, alone or with ipilimumab, at or shortly before surgery. These TCRs come from an adult with non-small cell lung cancer. Each CDR3 is given with its conserved first and last residue. D genes are given only for firm matches. Clone size appears in some rows only: once, few, many, or a class for an expanded clone.

CDR3 DNA: TGTGCCAGCAGCTCGATCTCGACTCCATCAAGGTCCACAGATACGCAGTATTTT; CDR3 protein: CASSSISTPSRSTDTQYF; V gene: TRBV7-2; D gene: NA; J gene: TRBJ2-3; clone size: few
CDR3 DNA: TGTGCCTGGAGTGTACTTAGAGGGGGCGAGAACACCGGGGAGCTGTTTTTT; CDR3 protein: CAWSVLRGGENTGELFF; V gene: TRBV30; D gene: TRBD1; J gene: TRBJ2-2; clone size: NA
CDR3 DNA: TGCGCCAGCAGCCCAGGACAGGACGGGGACACTGAAGCTTTCTTT; CDR3 protein: CASSPGQDGDTEAFF; V gene: TRBV5-1; D gene: TRBD1; J gene: TRBJ1-1; clone size: NA
CDR3 DNA: TGTGCCAGCAGCTTATACATGGGGTATGGCTACACCTTC; CDR3 protein: CASSLYMGYGYTF; V gene: TRBV7-6; D gene: NA; J gene: TRBJ1-2; clone size: NA
CDR3 DNA: TGTGCCAGCAGCTTAGGGTGGGGAGAGTTGGGCTGGGATGAGCAGTTCTTC; CDR3 protein: CASSLGWGELGWDEQFF; V gene: TRBV7-9; D gene: NA; J gene: TRBJ2-1; clone size: NA
CDR3 DNA: TGCGCCAGCAGCCAAGAGCGAGGGGCGCAGGATACGCAGTATTTT; CDR3 protein: CASSQERGAQDTQYF; V gene: TRBV4-1; D gene: NA; J gene: TRBJ2-3; clone size: NA
CDR3 DNA: TGTGCCAGCAGCGTCCACAGATCCGAAGCTTTCTTT; CDR3 protein: CASSVHRSEAFF; V gene: TRBV9; D gene: NA; J gene: TRBJ1-1; clone size: NA
CDR3 DNA: TGTGCCTGGAGTGCAGATAGCAATCAGCCCCAGCATTTT; CDR3 protein: CAWSADSNQPQHF; V gene: TRBV30; D gene: NA; J gene: TRBJ1-5; clone size: once
CDR3 DNA: TGTGCCATCAGTGAGTCTGGAGACAGGGGGAGAACTGAAGCTTTCTTT; CDR3 protein: CAISESGDRGRTEAFF; V gene: TRBV10-3; D gene: TRBD1; J gene: TRBJ1-1; clone size: few
CDR3 DNA: TGTGCCAGCAGTTGGGGGACGGGTAATTCACCCCTCCACTTT; CDR3 protein: CASSWGTGNSPLHF; V gene: TRBV6-5; D gene: NA; J gene: TRBJ1-6; clone size: once
CDR3 DNA: TGCGCCAGCAGCCACATTTCAGGGGGCGCTGGCTACACTGAAGCTTTCTTT; CDR3 protein: CASSHISGGAGYTEAFF; V gene: TRBV4-3; D gene: TRBD1; J gene: TRBJ1-1; clone size: NA
CDR3 DNA: TGTGCCAGCTCAGCTGTGGAGAACACTGAAGCTTTCTTT; CDR3 protein: CASSAVENTEAFF; V gene: TRBV18; D gene: NA; J gene: TRBJ1-1; clone size: NA
CDR3 DNA: TGTGCCAGCAGCTACAGGGATAATCCCACTGAAGCTTTCTTT; CDR3 protein: CASSYRDNPTEAFF; V gene: TRBV7-9; D gene: NA; J gene: TRBJ1-1; clone size: NA